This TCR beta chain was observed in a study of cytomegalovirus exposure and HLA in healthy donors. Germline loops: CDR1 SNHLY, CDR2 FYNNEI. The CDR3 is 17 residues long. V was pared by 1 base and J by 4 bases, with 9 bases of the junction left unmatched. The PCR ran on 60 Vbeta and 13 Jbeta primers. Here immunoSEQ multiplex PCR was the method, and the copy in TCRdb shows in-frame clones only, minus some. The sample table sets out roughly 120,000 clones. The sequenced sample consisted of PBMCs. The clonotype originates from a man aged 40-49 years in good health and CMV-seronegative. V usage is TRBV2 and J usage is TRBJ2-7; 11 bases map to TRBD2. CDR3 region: CASSEGPRIAGGYEQYF. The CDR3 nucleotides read TGTGCCAGCAGTGAAGGGCCTCGGATAGCGGGAGGGTACGAGCAGTACTTC. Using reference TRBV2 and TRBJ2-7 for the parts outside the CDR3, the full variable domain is EPEVTQTPSHQVTQMGQEVILRCVPISNHLYFYWYRQILGQKVEFLVSFYNNEISEKSEIFDDQFSVERPDGSNFTLKIRSTKLEDSAMYFCASSEGPRIAGGYEQYFGPGTRLTVT.